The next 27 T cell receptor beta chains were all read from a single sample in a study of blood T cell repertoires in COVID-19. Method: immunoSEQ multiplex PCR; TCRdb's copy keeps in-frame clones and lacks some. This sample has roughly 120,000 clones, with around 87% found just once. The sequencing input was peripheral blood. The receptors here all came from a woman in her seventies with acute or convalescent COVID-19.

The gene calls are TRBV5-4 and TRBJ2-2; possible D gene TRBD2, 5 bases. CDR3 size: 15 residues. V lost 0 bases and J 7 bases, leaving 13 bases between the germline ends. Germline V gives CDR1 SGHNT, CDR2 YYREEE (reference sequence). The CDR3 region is CASSLGGLADGELFF. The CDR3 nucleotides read TGTGCCAGCAGCTTGGGTGGCCTAGCCGACGGGGAGCTGTTTTTT. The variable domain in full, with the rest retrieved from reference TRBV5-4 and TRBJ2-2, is ETGVTQSPTHLIKTRGQQVTLRCSSQSGHNTVSWYQQALGQGPQFIFQYYREEENGRGNFPPRFSGLQFPNYSSELNVNALELDDSALYLCASSLGGLADGELFFGEGSRLTVL.

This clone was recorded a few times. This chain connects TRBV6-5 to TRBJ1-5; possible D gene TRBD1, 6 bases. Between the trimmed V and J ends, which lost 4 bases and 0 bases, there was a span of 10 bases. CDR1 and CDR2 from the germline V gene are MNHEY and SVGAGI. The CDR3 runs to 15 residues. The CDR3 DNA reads TGTGCCAGCAGTTCGGACAGTTATAGCAATCAGCCCCAGCATTTT. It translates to CASSSDSYSNQPQHF.

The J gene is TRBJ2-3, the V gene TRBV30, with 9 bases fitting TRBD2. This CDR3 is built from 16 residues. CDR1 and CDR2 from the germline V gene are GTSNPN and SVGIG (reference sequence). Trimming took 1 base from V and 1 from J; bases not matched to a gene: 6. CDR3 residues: CAWSGVAGARTDTQYF. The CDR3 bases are TGTGCCTGGAGTGGTGTAGCGGGGGCCCGCACAGATACGCAGTATTTT.

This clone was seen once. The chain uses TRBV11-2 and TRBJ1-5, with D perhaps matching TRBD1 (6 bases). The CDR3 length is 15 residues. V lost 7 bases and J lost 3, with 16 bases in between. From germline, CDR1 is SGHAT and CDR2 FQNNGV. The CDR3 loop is CASIQEQGFNQPQHF. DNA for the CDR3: TGTGCCAGCATACAAGAACAGGGCTTCAATCAGCCCCAGCATTTT.

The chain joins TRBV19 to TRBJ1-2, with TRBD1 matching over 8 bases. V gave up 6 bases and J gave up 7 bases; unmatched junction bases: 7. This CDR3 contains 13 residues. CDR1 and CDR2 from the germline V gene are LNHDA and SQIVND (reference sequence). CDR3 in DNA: TGTGCCAGTAGGGTAGGACAGGGCCCTGGCTACACCTTC. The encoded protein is CASRVGQGPGYTF.

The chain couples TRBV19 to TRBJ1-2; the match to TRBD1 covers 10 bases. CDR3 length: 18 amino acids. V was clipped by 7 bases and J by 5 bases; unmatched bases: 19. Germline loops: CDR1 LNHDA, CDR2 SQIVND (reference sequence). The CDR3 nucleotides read TGTGCCAGTACCCCGGGACAGGGGAACGGTGGTGGAATTTATGGCTACACCTTC. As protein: CASTPGQGNGGGIYGYTF.

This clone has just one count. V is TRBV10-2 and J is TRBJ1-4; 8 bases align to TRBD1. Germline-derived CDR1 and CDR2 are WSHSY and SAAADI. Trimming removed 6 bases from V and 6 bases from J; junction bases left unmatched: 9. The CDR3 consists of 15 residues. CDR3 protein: CASRGHGTGDEKLFF. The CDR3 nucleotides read TGCGCCAGCAGGGGACACGGGACAGGCGATGAAAAACTGTTTTTT.

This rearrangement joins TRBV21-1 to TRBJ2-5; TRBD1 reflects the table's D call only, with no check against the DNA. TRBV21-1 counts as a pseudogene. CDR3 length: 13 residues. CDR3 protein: CASSKGDIEPLYF. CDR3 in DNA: TGTGCCAGCAGCAAAGGGGACATAGAGCCCCTGTACTTC.

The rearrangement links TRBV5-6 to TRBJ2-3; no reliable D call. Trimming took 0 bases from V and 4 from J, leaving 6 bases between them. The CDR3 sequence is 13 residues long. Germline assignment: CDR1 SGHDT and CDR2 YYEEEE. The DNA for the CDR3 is TGTGCCAGCAGCTTGGCTAGGTCAGATACGCAGTATTTT. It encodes CASSLARSDTQYF.

The CDR3: CASSMSQLYNEQFF. DNA of the CDR3: TGTGCCAGTAGTATGAGTCAACTCTACAATGAGCAGTTCTTC. J is TRBJ2-1 and V is TRBV19; no clear D. Germline V gene lookup returns CDR1 LNHDA and CDR2 SQIVND (reference sequence). The V end was cut by 3 bases, the J end by 3 bases, with 9 bases between. The CDR3 consists of 14 residues.

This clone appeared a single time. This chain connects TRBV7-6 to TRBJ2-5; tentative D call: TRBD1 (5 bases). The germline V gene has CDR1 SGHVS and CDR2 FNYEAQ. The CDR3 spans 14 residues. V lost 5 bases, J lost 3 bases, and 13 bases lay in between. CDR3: CASSPQGSKETQYF. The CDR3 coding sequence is TGTGCCAGCAGCCCCCAGGGTAGCAAAGAGACCCAGTACTTC.

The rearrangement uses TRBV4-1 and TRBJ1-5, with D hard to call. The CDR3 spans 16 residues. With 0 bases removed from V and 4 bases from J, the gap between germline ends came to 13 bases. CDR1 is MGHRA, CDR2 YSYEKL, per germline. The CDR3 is CASSQEIQWINQPQHF. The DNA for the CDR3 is TGCGCCAGCAGCCAAGAAATACAGTGGATAAATCAGCCCCAGCATTTT.

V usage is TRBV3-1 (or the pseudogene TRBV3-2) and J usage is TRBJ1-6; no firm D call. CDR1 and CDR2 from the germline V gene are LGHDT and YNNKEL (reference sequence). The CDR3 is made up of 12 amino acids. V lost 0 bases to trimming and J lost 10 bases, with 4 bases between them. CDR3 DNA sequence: TGTGCCAGCAGCCAAGATCAATCACCCCTCCACTTT. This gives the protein CASSQDQSPLHF.

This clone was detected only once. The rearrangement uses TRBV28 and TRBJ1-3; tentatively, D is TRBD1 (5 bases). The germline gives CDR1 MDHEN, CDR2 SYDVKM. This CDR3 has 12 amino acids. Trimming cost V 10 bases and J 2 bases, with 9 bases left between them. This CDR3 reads CATQGTGNTIYF. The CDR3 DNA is TGTGCCACCCAGGGAACTGGAAACACCATATATTTT.

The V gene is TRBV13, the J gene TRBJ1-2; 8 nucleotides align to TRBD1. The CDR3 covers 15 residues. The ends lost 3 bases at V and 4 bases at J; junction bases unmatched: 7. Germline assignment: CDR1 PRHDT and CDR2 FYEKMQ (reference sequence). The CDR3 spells CASSLAVDRVYGYTF. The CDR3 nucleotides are TGTGCCAGCAGCTTGGCCGTGGACAGGGTCTATGGCTACACCTTC.

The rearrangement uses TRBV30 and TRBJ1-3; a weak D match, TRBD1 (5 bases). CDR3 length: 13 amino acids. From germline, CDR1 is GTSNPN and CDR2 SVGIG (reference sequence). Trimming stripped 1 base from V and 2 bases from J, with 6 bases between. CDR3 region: CAWSARAGNTIYF. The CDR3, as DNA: TGTGCCTGGAGTGCCAGGGCTGGAAACACCATATATTTT. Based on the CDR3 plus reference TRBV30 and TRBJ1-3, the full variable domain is SQTIHQWPATLVQPVGSPLSLECTVEGTSNPNLYWYRQAAGRGLQLLFYSVGIGQISSEVPQNLSASRPQDRQFILSSKKLLLSDSGFYLCAWSARAGNTIYFGEGSWLTVV.

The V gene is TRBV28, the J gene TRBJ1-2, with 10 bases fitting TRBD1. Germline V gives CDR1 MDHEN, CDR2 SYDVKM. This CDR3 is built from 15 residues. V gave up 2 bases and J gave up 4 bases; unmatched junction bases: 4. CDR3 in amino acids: CASSLTRDRGYGYTF. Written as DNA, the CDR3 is TGTGCCAGCAGTTTAACCCGGGACAGGGGCTATGGCTACACCTTC.

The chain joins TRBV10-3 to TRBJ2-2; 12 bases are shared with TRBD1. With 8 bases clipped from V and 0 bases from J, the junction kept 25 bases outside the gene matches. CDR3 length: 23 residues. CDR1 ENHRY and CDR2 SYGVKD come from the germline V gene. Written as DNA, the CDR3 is TGTGCCATCCCCCAGGGACAGGGGGCGTTGACGCGACGTGGGGCAGCGAACACCGGGGAGCTGTTTTTT. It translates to CAIPQGQGALTRRGAANTGELFF.

Here the CDR3 DNA reads TGTGCCAGCCGGTTTGCGGGACAGGGGGCGGAGAACGAGCAGTACTTC. Translating it yields CASRFAGQGAENEQYF. V usage is TRBV11-3 and J usage is TRBJ2-7; 12 nucleotides line up with TRBD1. The V gene end was trimmed by 8 bases and the J gene end by 5 bases; junction bases not matched to a gene: 13. Germline CDR1 and CDR2: SGHNT and YENEEA. CDR3 length equals 16 residues.

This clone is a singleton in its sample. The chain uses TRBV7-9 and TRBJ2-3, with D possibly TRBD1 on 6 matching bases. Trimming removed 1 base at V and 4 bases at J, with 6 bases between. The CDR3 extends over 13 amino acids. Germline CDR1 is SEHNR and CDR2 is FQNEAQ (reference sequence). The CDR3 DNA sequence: TGTGCCAGCAGCTTAGAGGGGGCAGATACGCAGTATTTT. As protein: CASSLEGADTQYF. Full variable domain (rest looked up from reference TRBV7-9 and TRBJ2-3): DTGVSQNPRHKITKRGQNVTFRCDPISEHNRLYWYRQTLGQGPEFLTYFQNEAQLEKSRLLSDRFSAERPKGSFSTLEIQRTEQGDSAMYLCASSLEGADTQYFGPGTRLTVL.

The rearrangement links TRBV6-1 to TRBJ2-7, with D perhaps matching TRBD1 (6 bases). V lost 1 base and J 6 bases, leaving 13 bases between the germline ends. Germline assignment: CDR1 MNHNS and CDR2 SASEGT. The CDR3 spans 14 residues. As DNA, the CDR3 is TGTGCCAGCAGTGAAGTGGGCAGGGGAGCCGAGCAGTACTTC. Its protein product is CASSEVGRGAEQYF.

CDR3 sequence: CASSLARGGPYEQFF. As DNA, the CDR3 is TGTGCCAGCAGCTTAGCGCGGGGGGGGCCATACGAGCAGTTCTTC. The rearrangement links TRBV11-2 to TRBJ2-1, with 9 bases fitting TRBD2. Losses at the gene ends were 1 base for V and 10 bases for J; bases not matched to a gene: 8. This CDR3 contains 15 residues. Germline loops: CDR1 SGHAT, CDR2 FQNNGV.

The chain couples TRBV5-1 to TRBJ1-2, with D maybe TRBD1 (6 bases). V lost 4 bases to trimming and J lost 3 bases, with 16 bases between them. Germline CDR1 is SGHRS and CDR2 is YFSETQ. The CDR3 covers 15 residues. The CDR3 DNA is TGCGCCAGCAGCCCCGGGACAAGACCCCACTATGGCTACACCTTC. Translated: CASSPGTRPHYGYTF.

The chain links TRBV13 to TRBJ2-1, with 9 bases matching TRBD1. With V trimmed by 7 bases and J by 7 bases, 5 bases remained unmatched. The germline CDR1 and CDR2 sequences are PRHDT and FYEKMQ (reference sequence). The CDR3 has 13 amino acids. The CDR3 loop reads CASTHRGRNEQFF. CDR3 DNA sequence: TGTGCCAGCACCCACAGGGGGCGAAATGAGCAGTTCTTC.

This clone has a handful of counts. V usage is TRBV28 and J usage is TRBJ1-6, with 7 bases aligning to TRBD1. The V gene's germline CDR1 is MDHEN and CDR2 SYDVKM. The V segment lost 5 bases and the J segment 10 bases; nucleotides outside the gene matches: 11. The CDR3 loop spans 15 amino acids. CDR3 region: CASSPPGTVASPLHF. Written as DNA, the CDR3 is TGTGCCAGCAGTCCGCCCGGGACAGTGGCCTCACCCCTCCACTTT.

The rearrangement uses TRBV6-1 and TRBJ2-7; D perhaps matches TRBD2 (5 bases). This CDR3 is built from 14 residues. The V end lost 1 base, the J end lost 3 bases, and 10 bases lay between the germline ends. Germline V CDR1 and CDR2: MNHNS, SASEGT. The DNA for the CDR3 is TGTGCCAGCAGTGAAGGGACGGGAATCTACGAGCAGTACTTC. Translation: CASSEGTGIYEQYF.

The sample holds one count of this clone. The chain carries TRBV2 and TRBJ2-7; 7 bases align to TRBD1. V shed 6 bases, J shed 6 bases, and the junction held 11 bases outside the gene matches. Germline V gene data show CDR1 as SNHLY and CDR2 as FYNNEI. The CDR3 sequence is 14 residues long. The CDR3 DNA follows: TGTGCCAGCAGAGCTGGGACAGTCCCGGCCGAGCAGTACTTC. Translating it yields CASRAGTVPAEQYF.